Listed below are T cell receptor beta chains from one sample, sequenced in a study of cytomegalovirus exposure and HLA in healthy donors. Sequencing was performed with immunoSEQ multiplex PCR; in TCRdb, only in-frame clones are kept and a portion is missing. This sample has roughly 200,000 clones, with over 65% found just once. Sequencing was carried out using PBMCs. The receptors come from a man aged 35-49 years in good health and CMV-seropositive. Each CDR3 is given with its conserved first and last residue. The D gene is left open where the match is weak. Rows may omit the clone size; those that give it use once, few, many or a size class.

TRBJ2-3,TRBV2,NA,NA,CASSEELTDTQYF,TGTGCCAGCAGTGAAGAGCTCACAGATACGCAGTATTTT
TRBJ2-7,TRBV10-3,NA,NA,CAITARGGDEQYF,TGTGCCATCACGGCCAGGGGAGGGGACGAGCAGTACTTC
TRBJ2-4,TRBV4-1,TRBD2,NA,CASSRTSGGTGTIQYF,TGCGCCAGCAGCCGCACTAGCGGGGGGACAGGGACCATTCAGTACTTC
TRBJ2-3,TRBV5-4,TRBD2,NA,CASSPWTSGRADTDTQYF,TGTGCCAGCAGCCCGTGGACTAGCGGGAGGGCCGACACAGATACGCAGTATTTT
TRBJ2-3,TRBV7-8,TRBD2,NA,CASSPLILAARSTDTQYF,TGTGCCAGCAGCCCCTTGATCCTAGCGGCCCGGAGCACAGATACGCAGTATTTT
TRBJ2-7,TRBV27,TRBD1,NA,CASSLHRGLYEQYF,TGTGCCAGCAGTTTACACAGGGGGCTATACGAGCAGTACTTC
TRBJ2-3,TRBV5-4,NA,once,CASSARDFTDTQYF,TGTGCCAGCAGCGCTAGGGACTTCACAGATACGCAGTATTTT
TRBJ2-7,TRBV10-3,NA,NA,CATSASSYEQYF,TGTGCCACCTCCGCTAGCTCCTACGAGCAGTACTTC
TRBJ2-5,TRBV5-6,TRBD1,once,CASSTGDRVETQYF,TGTGCCAGCAGCACAGGAGACAGGGTAGAGACCCAGTACTTC
TRBJ2-1,TRBV5-4,NA,NA,CASSLQVLGYNEQFF,TGTGCCAGCAGCTTGCAGGTCCTCGGCTACAATGAGCAGTTCTTC
TRBJ2-7,TRBV5-4,TRBD1,NA,CASSVRDSYEQYF,TGTGCCAGCAGCGTCCGGGACAGCTACGAGCAGTACTTC
TRBJ2-3,TRBV5-4,NA,NA,CASSLPPGTDTQYF,TGTGCCAGCAGCTTGCCCCCGGGGACAGATACGCAGTATTTT
TRBJ2-5,TRBV5-1,TRBD1,NA,CASSSGTGGRGETQYF,TGCGCCAGCAGCTCCGGGACAGGGGGTAGGGGAGAGACCCAGTACTTC
TRBJ2-1,TRBV2,NA,NA,CASRGTAYNEQFF,TGTGCCAGCAGGGGGACTGCATACAATGAGCAGTTCTTC
TRBJ2-7,TRBV5-4,TRBD1,NA,CASSSRTGGYEQYF,TGTGCCAGCAGCTCTCGGACAGGGGGCTACGAGCAGTACTTC
TRBJ2-1,TRBV4-1,NA,NA,CASSHLGGGAYNEQFF,TGCGCCAGCAGCCATCTCGGCGGGGGCGCCTACAATGAGCAGTTCTTC
TRBJ2-1,TRBV5-1,NA,few,CASSLAQEYNEQFF,TGCGCCAGCAGCTTGGCACAGGAGTACAATGAGCAGTTCTTC
TRBJ2-3,TRBV6-1,TRBD1,NA,CASSARTGRTDTQYF,TGTGCCAGCAGTGCGCGGACAGGGCGCACAGATACGCAGTATTTT
TRBJ2-7,TRBV15,NA,NA,CATSSNRGGAYEQYF,TGTGCCACCAGTTCCAATAGGGGGGGGGCCTACGAGCAGTACTTC
TRBJ2-2,TRBV7-3,NA,NA,CASSPGTPTGELFF,TGTGCCAGCAGCCCCGGGACTCCCACCGGGGAGCTGTTTTTT
TRBJ2-2,TRBV5-1,TRBD2,NA,CASSLRTSGGTGELFF,TGCGCCAGCAGCTTAAGGACTAGCGGGGGAACCGGGGAGCTGTTTTTT
TRBJ2-1,TRBV27,TRBD1,NA,CASSPQGASRTYNEQFF,TGTGCCAGCAGTCCCCAGGGGGCTAGCCGGACCTACAATGAGCAGTTCTTC
TRBJ1-5,TRBV6-6,TRBD1,NA,CASSYTGTGSNQPQHF,TGTGCCAGCAGTTACACCGGGACAGGTAGCAATCAGCCCCAGCATTTT
TRBJ1-5,TRBV6-5,NA,NA,CASSYRPKGEPQHF,TGTGCCAGCAGTTACCGGCCCAAAGGGGAGCCCCAGCATTTT
TRBJ2-7,TRBV27,TRBD1,NA,CASSPRLDRVDEQYF,TGTGCCAGCAGTCCTCGACTCGACAGGGTTGACGAGCAGTACTTC
TRBJ1-4,TRBV5-1,NA,NA,CASSPRTNEKLFF,TGCGCCAGCAGCCCTAGGACTAATGAAAAACTGTTTTTT
TRBJ2-6,TRBV30,NA,NA,CAWTRPGGANVLTF,TGTGCCTGGACCCGACCGGGGGGGGCCAACGTCCTGACTTTC
TRBJ2-5,TRBV2,TRBD2,NA,CASLQGASGRYGETQYF,TGTGCCAGCCTTCAGGGGGCTAGCGGGAGATACGGCGAGACCCAGTACTTC
TRBJ2-7,TRBV7-3,NA,few,CASSLTGGIGYEQYF,TGTGCCAGCAGCTTAACGGGCGGGATAGGCTACGAGCAGTACTTC
TRBJ2-5,TRBV7-9,TRBD1,NA,CASSLGGGTETQYF,TGTGCCAGCAGCTTAGGAGGGGGCACGGAGACCCAGTACTTC
TRBJ1-1,TRBV13,NA,NA,CASSLKGRGIHMNTEAFF,TGTGCCAGCAGCTTAAAGGGGAGGGGGATCCACATGAACACTGAAGCTTTCTTT
TRBJ2-2,TRBV10-3,NA,NA,CAISESEPVELFF,TGTGCCATCAGTGAGTCAGAGCCGGTGGAGCTGTTTTTT
TRBJ2-7,TRBV7-9,NA,NA,CASSGGDTYEQYF,TGTGCCAGCAGCGGGGGGGACACCTACGAGCAGTACTTC
TRBJ2-1,TRBV7-2,NA,NA,CASSSGSYNEQFF,TGTGCCAGCAGCTCCGGGTCCTACAATGAGCAGTTCTTC
TRBJ2-3,TRBV6-1,TRBD2,NA,CASSEVAGVADTQYF,TGTGCCAGCAGTGAAGTAGCGGGAGTAGCCGATACGCAGTATTTT
TRBJ2-3,TRBV7-7,TRBD1,once,CASSRGLGTDTQYF,TGTGCCAGCAGTAGGGGGCTCGGCACAGATACGCAGTATTTT
TRBJ2-5,TRBV11-2,TRBD2,once,CASSDRLAGPRGEETQYF,TGTGCCAGCAGCGACCGACTAGCGGGACCCAGGGGGGAAGAGACCCAGTACTTC
TRBJ2-2,TRBV4-1,TRBD1,NA,CASSQDPGTGRTGELFF,TGCGCCAGCAGCCAAGATCCTGGGACAGGGCGCACCGGGGAGCTGTTTTTT
TRBJ2-3,TRBV5-1,NA,NA,CASSLWAPDTQYF,TGCGCCAGCAGCTTGTGGGCCCCAGATACGCAGTATTTT
TRBJ2-4,TRBV19,NA,NA,CASSMGPTRIQYF,TGTGCCAGTAGTATGGGGCCGACACGGATTCAGTACTTC
TRBJ2-5,TRBV10-3,NA,NA,CAISEGRGETQYF,TGTGCCATCAGTGAGGGCCGGGGGGAGACCCAGTACTTC
TRBJ2-3,TRBV5-1,NA,NA,CASSSRSDTQYF,TGCGCCAGCAGCTCCCGTTCAGATACGCAGTATTTT
TRBJ2-1,TRBV7-7,TRBD1,NA,CASSHGQGANEQFF,TGTGCCAGCAGCCACGGACAGGGGGCTAATGAGCAGTTCTTC
TRBJ1-6,TRBV4-2,NA,NA,CASSQDYREPLHF,TGTGCCAGCAGCCAAGATTATAGAGAACCCCTCCACTTT
TRBJ2-2,TRBV4-1,NA,few,CASSQDSGIANTGELFF,TGCGCCAGCAGCCAAGATTCAGGAATCGCGAACACCGGGGAGCTGTTTTTT
TRBJ2-3,TRBV15,TRBD1,NA,CATSRTGQSTDTQYF,TGTGCCACCAGCAGAACGGGACAGAGCACAGATACGCAGTATTTT